This T cell receptor beta chain was recovered during a study of early T cells in non-severe SARS-CoV-2 infection. Study in general: Sequencing targeted bulk RNA from unsorted whole blood, leaving chains unpaired.

Each cDNA molecule carried a unique molecular identifier. TCRdb analysed the 5' RACE reads with MiXCR anew, one entry per CDR3 protein. The sample yields some 25,000 distinct CDR3 sequences, approximately 6% seen once. Trimming took off 6 bases at V and 1 base at J, with 13 bases between the two ends. The CDR3 extends over 15 amino acids. In germline, CDR1 is SGHTS, CDR2 YDEGEE. The V gene is TRBV5-8, the J gene TRBJ1-4; D is unclear. The sample consisted of whole blood. The source is an adult who was a healthcare worker with PCR-confirmed SARS-CoV-2 infection or an uninfected control (not recorded which). CDR3 residues: CASTPAGRTNEKLFF. CDR3 DNA sequence: TGTGCCAGCACCCCGGCCGGGCGAACTAATGAAAAACTGTTTTTT.